This T cell receptor beta chain is drawn from a study of control samples from healthy donors and cancer patients (dated by TCRdb to the early 2020s). The CDR3, cysteine through phenylalanine, is 15 amino acids long. Only the CDR3 region is kept as DNA, spanning 45 bases read in frame from base 1. Via the germline V gene, CDR1 is SNHLY and CDR2 FYNNEI. V and J are trimmed by 4 bases and 5 bases, and the gene matches miss 8 bases of the junction. The method behind the library was the immunoSEQ multiplex PCR assay. This immuneACCESS table, as held by TCRdb, lists in-frame sequences with V and J called but not all clones. Of the missing ones, under half trace to an unresolved V gene in checked studies; the others have no known cause. This sample comprises tens of thousands of clones, 79% of them detected only once. The top ten clones comprise approximately 22% of the sample. Concerning this clone itself: What this receptor recognizes is not known. The record has no base qualities; no much larger clone is one base away.

The sequenced sample was PBMCs. This TCR was sampled from a man in his 60s with head and neck cancer. The rearranged chain carries TRBV2 and TRBJ1-1; TRBD1 matches 9 bases in the middle. The CDR3 protein: CASSGLTGGNTEAFF. The nucleotide sequence is given as TGTGCCAGCAGTGGGCTGACAGGGGGGAATACTGAAGCTTTCTTT. Beyond the CDR3, the reference TRBV2 and TRBJ1-1 genes provide the residues; the full variable domain reads: EPEVTQTPSHQVTQMGQEVILRCVPISNHLYFYWYRQILGQKVEFLVSFYNNEISEKSEIFDDQFSVERPDGSNFTLKIRSTKLEDSAMYFCASSGLTGGNTEAFFGQGTRLTVV.